Detailed here is one TCR beta chain. Its antigen is not known. The sample has other DNA sequences that encode this CDR3 too. This sample is drawn from a study of CD8+ T cells in alopecia areata. Study at large: Treated patients were given 5 to 10 mg oral tofacitinib twice daily.

This sample's treatment: oral pan-JAK inhibitor, 5-10 mg twice daily. RNA, once extracted, was reverse transcribed into cDNA for use as the sequencing template. TCRdb keeps only in-frame clones here, not all; method: immunoSEQ multiplex PCR. The sample includes about 210,000 clones, around 66% of them seen just once. Overall study findings and caveats: Higher clonality was seen in lesional scalp than in normal scalp, especially in alopecia totalis/universalis. Many expanded lesional clones persisted in scalp and blood during tofacitinib.

Trimming cost V 5 bases and J 2 bases, with 6 bases left between them. This CDR3 comprises 11 residues. From germline, CDR1 is SQVTM and CDR2 ANQGSEA. The V gene is TRBV29-1, the J gene TRBJ1-2; D gene uncertain. The TCR originated in a human donor with alopecia areata. Sequencing was performed on CD4+ T cells sorted from blood, taken at week 4, from a patient treated with tofacitinib. The CDR3 sequence is CSVQGNYGYTF. The CDR3 nucleotides read TGCAGCGTTCAAGGGAACTATGGCTACACCTTC.